Below are 13 T cell receptor beta chains sequenced from a single sample in a study of blood T cell repertoires in COVID-19. Clones were sequenced by immunoSEQ multiplex PCR, and TCRdb holds only the in-frame ones, with some missing. The repertoire has about 200,000 clones, about three quarters of them found once; the top ten carry 2.5% to 3.5%. The sequenced material came from peripheral blood. The receptors shown here come from a woman of 80 years or more with active or convalescent COVID-19.

V is TRBV15 and J is TRBJ2-5; TRBD2 aligns across 8 bases. The CDR3 extends over 15 amino acids. The trim removed 5 bases at V and 5 bases at J, leaving 10 bases unmatched. Germline CDR1 reads LNHNV; CDR2 reads YYDKDF (reference sequence). CDR3 sequence (DNA): TGTGCCACCAGCCGCCGCGCGGGGGGCGTTGAGACCCAGTACTTC. As protein: CATSRRAGGVETQYF.

The gene calls are TRBV7-9 and TRBJ1-1, with a tentative D call TRBD1 (5 bases). This CDR3 is 15 amino acids long. Germline-derived CDR1 and CDR2 are SEHNR and FQNEAQ (reference sequence). The V end was cut by 4 bases, the J end by 2 bases, with 14 bases between. The CDR3 DNA reads as TGTGCCAGCAGCTCCCGGGGGGGAGGTAACACTGAAGCTTTCTTT. Its translation: CASSSRGGGNTEAFF.

The J gene is TRBJ2-2, the V gene TRBV5-1; D might be TRBD1 (6 bases). Germline CDR1 reads SGHRS; CDR2 reads YFSETQ. The CDR3 runs to 14 residues. Trimming took 6 bases from V and 1 from J, leaving 10 bases between them. CDR3 amino acids: CASNPTGNTGELFF. The DNA for the CDR3 is TGCGCCAGCAACCCGACAGGGAACACCGGGGAGCTGTTTTTT.

The V and J genes are TRBV28 and TRBJ2-5, with D possibly being TRBD1 (6 bases). The germline V gene has CDR1 MDHEN and CDR2 SYDVKM. CDR3 length: 14 residues. V shed 7 bases and J shed 5 bases, with 17 bases lying between them. Here the CDR3 reads CASTQGILTETQYF. DNA for the CDR3: TGTGCCAGCACTCAGGGGATCCTCACGGAGACCCAGTACTTC.

A word on this clone: Other DNA sequences from this sample encode an identical CDR3 as well. The rearrangement joins TRBV7-2 to TRBJ2-1; 13 bases agree with TRBD2. CDR3 length: 16 residues. With 5 bases clipped from V and 2 bases from J, the junction kept 3 bases outside the gene matches. Germline V CDR1 and CDR2: SGHTA, FQGNSA. The CDR3, as DNA: TGTGCCAGCAGCCTGACTAGCGGGGGGACCTACAATGAGCAGTTCTTC. Encoded protein: CASSLTSGGTYNEQFF.

V is TRBV2 and J is TRBJ2-3; a weak D match, TRBD2 (6 bases). This CDR3 comprises 16 residues. Germline lookup yields CDR1 SNHLY and CDR2 FYNNEI. Trimming stripped 2 bases from V and 2 bases from J, with 14 bases between. CDR3 loop: CASSEMVGLFTDTQYF. The CDR3 nucleotides read TGTGCCAGCAGTGAAATGGTGGGACTGTTCACAGATACGCAGTATTTT. The full variable domain, completed using reference TRBV2 and TRBJ2-3, is EPEVTQTPSHQVTQMGQEVILRCVPISNHLYFYWYRQILGQKVEFLVSFYNNEISEKSEIFDDQFSVERPDGSNFTLKIRSTKLEDSAMYFCASSEMVGLFTDTQYFGPGTRLTVL.

A single count supports this clone. The genes are TRBV7-9 and TRBJ2-1, with TRBD1 identical over 9 bases. The CDR3 sequence is 16 residues long. V lost 5 bases, J lost 9 bases, and 14 bases stayed unmatched. Germline loops: CDR1 SEHNR, CDR2 FQNEAQ (reference sequence). The CDR3 DNA reads TGTGCCAGCAGCCCCCAACCGGGACAGGGTGGTTTTGAGCAGTTCTTC. Translated, it gives CASSPQPGQGGFEQFF.

The chain is built from TRBV19 and TRBJ2-7, with 8 bases that match TRBD1. Germline V gene sequence: CDR1 LNHDA, CDR2 SQIVND (reference sequence). This CDR3 contains 14 residues. V lost 5 bases to trimming and J lost 3 bases; unmatched junction nucleotides: 6. CDR3 loop: CASSPQGANYEQYF. In nucleotides, the CDR3 is TGTGCCAGTAGTCCCCAGGGGGCCAACTACGAGCAGTACTTC.

CDR3 DNA: TGTGCCGGACAGGGTAGCAATTCACCCCTCCACTTT. This encodes CAGQGSNSPLHF. The rearrangement uses TRBV28 and TRBJ1-6; 8 nucleotides agree with TRBD1. The germline gives CDR1 MDHEN, CDR2 SYDVKM. CDR3 length: 12 amino acids. Trimming removed 11 bases from V and 7 bases from J; junction bases left unmatched: 4. Full variable domain (outside the CDR3, taken from reference TRBV28 and TRBJ1-6): DVKVTQSSRYLVKRTGEKVFLECVQDMDHENMFWYRQDPGLGLRLIYFSYDVKMKEKGDIPEGYSVSREKKERFSLILESASTNQTSMYLCAGQGSNSPLHFGNGTRLTVT.

This clone has a single count. V usage is TRBV5-1 and J usage is TRBJ2-1; 8 bases fit TRBD1. V was pared by 8 bases and J by 5 bases, with 9 bases of the junction left unmatched. Germline CDR1 and CDR2: SGHRS and YFSETQ. This CDR3 is built from 14 residues. CDR3 amino acids: CASNTGGLDNEQFF. The CDR3 nucleotides read TGCGCCAGTAACACAGGGGGTTTGGACAATGAGCAGTTCTTC.

Comments on this clone: Other DNA sequences in this sample translate to the same CDR3. This sequence joins TRBV6-1 and TRBJ1-1, with D perhaps matching TRBD1 (5 bases). Germline values: CDR1 MNHNS, CDR2 SASEGT. This CDR3 contains 14 residues. Trimming removed 0 bases at V and 0 bases at J, with 5 bases between. The CDR3 DNA reads TGTGCCAGCAGTGAAGCGGGGCTGAACACTGAAGCTTTCTTT. Amino acid sequence: CASSEAGLNTEAFF.

The chain couples TRBV27 to TRBJ2-2, with 7 bases that match TRBD2. Germline CDR1 and CDR2: MNHEY and SMNVEV (reference sequence). This CDR3 is 14 amino acids long. Unmatched junction bases numbered 7, after V lost 6 bases and J lost 6 bases. The CDR3 bases are TGTGCCAGCAGACCCGGGGGGTCGGCCGGGGAGCTGTTTTTT. Translated: CASRPGGSAGELFF.

The rearrangement links TRBV4-1 to TRBJ1-5, with D tentatively TRBD1 (5 bases). V lost 3 bases and J lost 10, with 22 bases in between. Germline values: CDR1 MGHRA, CDR2 YSYEKL. This CDR3 is 16 amino acids long. The CDR3 here is CASSHDSAVGMRPQHF. The CDR3 DNA is TGCGCCAGCAGCCACGACAGTGCAGTTGGTATGCGTCCCCAGCATTTT.